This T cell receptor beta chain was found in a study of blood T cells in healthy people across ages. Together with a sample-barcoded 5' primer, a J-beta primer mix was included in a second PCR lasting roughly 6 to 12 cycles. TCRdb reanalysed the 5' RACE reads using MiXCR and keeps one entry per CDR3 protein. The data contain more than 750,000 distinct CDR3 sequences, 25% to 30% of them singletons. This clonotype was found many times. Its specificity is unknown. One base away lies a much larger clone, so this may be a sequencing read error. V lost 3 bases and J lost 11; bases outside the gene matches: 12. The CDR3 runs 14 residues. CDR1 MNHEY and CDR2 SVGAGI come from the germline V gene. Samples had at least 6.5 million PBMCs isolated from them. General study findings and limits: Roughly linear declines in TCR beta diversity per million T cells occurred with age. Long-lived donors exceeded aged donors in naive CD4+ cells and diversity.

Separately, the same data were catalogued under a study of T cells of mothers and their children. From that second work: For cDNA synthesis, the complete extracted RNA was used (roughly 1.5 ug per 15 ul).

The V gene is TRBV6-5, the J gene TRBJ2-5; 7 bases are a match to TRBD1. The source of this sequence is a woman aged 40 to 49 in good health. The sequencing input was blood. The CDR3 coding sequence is TGTGCCAGCAGTTATGGACAGGCCTGGGATGAGCAGTACTTC. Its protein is CASSYGQAWDEQYF.